The 29 T cell receptor beta chains below were found in one sample sequenced in a study of cytotoxic CD8 clonotypes in ibrutinib-treated CLL. Measured with immunoSEQ multiplex PCR; TCRdb has only the in-frame clones, and not every one. The table has under 150,000 clones, approximately 90% seen once; the top ten hold approximately 11%. Sequenced material: PBMCs, taken after 12 months of ibrutinib treatment. The receptors shown here come from a human donor with chronic lymphocytic leukemia.

The chain joins TRBV7-3 to TRBJ2-3; D ambiguous. The V end lost 1 base, the J end lost 4 bases, and 15 bases lay between the germline ends. The CDR3 extends over 16 amino acids. The germline gives CDR1 SGHTA, CDR2 FQGTGA. CDR3 nucleotide sequence: TGTGCCAGCAGCTTAAAACCTAGTACATACCCAGATACGCAGTATTTT. Its protein is CASSLKPSTYPDTQYF.

This sequence joins TRBV6-6 and TRBJ1-2, with a weak D call TRBD1 (6 bases). Trimming took off 6 bases at V and 2 bases at J, with 19 bases between the two ends. Germline lookup yields CDR1 MNHNY and CDR2 SVGAGI (reference sequence). The CDR3 is made up of 16 amino acids. The CDR3 DNA follows: TGTGCCAGCAGCCAAATGAGGGCAGGGGCGAACTATGGCTACACCTTC. Its protein product is CASSQMRAGANYGYTF.

This sequence joins TRBV2 and TRBJ2-1; 10 bases align to TRBD2. The V and J ends lost 4 bases and 5 bases, in that order; junction bases with no gene match: 2. Germline CDR1 is SNHLY and CDR2 is FYNNEI. The CDR3 is 14 residues long. This CDR3 reads CASSGLAGNNEQFF. DNA for the CDR3: TGTGCCAGCAGTGGACTAGCGGGCAACAATGAGCAGTTCTTC.

This clone was detected only a few times. The chain employs TRBV18 and TRBJ1-5; TRBD1 is a possible D gene (6 bases). V was cut by 6 bases and J by 2 bases, with 11 bases left in between. Germline CDR1 KGHSH, CDR2 LQKENI. The CDR3 is 14 amino acids. CDR3 in amino acids: CASSPGVGNQPQHF. The DNA of the CDR3 is TGTGCCAGCTCTCCAGGGGTGGGCAATCAGCCCCAGCATTTT. The full variable domain, completed using reference TRBV18 and TRBJ1-5, is NAGVMQNPRHLVRRRGQEARLRCSPMKGHSHVYWYRQLPEEGLKFMVYLQKENIIDESGMPKERFSAEFPKEGPSILRIQQVVRGDSAAYFCASSPGVGNQPQHFGDGTRLSIL.

In its sample, this clone was seen once. This chain joins TRBV29-1 and TRBJ2-6; the D gene is possibly TRBD1 (6 bases). Trimming removed 8 bases from V and 0 bases from J, with 17 bases in between. The CDR3 consists of 16 residues. Germline CDR1 and CDR2: SQVTM and ANQGSEA. The CDR3 is CSPPGTHNSGANVLTF. The CDR3 bases are TGCAGCCCCCCCGGGACACACAACTCTGGGGCCAACGTCCTGACTTTC.

This chain joins TRBV6-6 and TRBJ1-3; D gene ambiguous. This CDR3 has 15 residues. CDR1 is MNHNY and CDR2 is SVGAGI in the germline V gene (reference sequence). Trimming removed 3 bases at V and 4 bases at J, with 13 bases between. CDR3 loop: CASSYLYFAGNTIYF. In nucleotides, the CDR3 is TGTGCCAGCAGTTATTTGTATTTCGCGGGAAACACCATATATTTT.

The chain combines TRBV21-1 with TRBJ2-7; TRBD2, the table's D call, was not compared with the DNA. TRBV21-1 is flagged as a pseudogene. This CDR3 spans 13 amino acids. The CDR3 sequence is CASSNRGGHEQYF. For the CDR3, the DNA is TGTGCCAGCAGCAATCGGGGTGGACACGAGCAGTACTTC.

The chain has TRBV10-3 and TRBJ2-1; perhaps TRBD1 as D (5 bases). The V gene lost 6 bases and the J gene lost 9 bases, with 15 bases spanning the gap. The CDR3 loop spans 13 amino acids. Germline CDR1 and CDR2: ENHRY and SYGVKD. The CDR3 region is CAISEQGQIEQFF. In DNA, the CDR3 is TGTGCCATCAGCGAGCAGGGTCAGATTGAGCAGTTCTTC.

The V gene is TRBV7-9, the J gene TRBJ2-5; the D gene is possibly TRBD2 (6 bases). V was shortened by 2 bases and J by 5 bases, with 9 bases between the two germline ends. The germline gives CDR1 SEHNR, CDR2 FQNEAQ (reference sequence). CDR3 length: 13 residues. The CDR3 DNA reads TGTGCCAGCAGCTTAAGCGCGGGGGAGACCCAGTACTTC. It encodes CASSLSAGETQYF.

Concerning this clone itself: Other nucleotide sequences from this sample produce the same CDR3. The chain combines TRBV9 with TRBJ2-3, with D uncertain. This CDR3 is 15 amino acids long. V dropped 0 bases and J dropped 4 bases, with 12 bases sitting between them. Germline V gene sequence: CDR1 SGDLS, CDR2 YYNGEE. This CDR3 reads CASSVVSGLADTQYF. The CDR3 nucleotides read TGTGCCAGCAGCGTAGTTTCGGGTTTGGCAGATACGCAGTATTTT.

V gene TRBV19 combines with J gene TRBJ2-7; D perhaps matches TRBD1 (6 bases). CDR1 LNHDA and CDR2 SQIVND come from the germline V gene (reference sequence). The CDR3 loop spans 14 amino acids. The V and J ends lost 4 bases and 6 bases respectively, with 16 bases between them. CDR3 sequence reads: CASSTSGTQTEQYF. DNA for the CDR3: TGTGCCAGTAGTACATCCGGGACACAGACCGAGCAGTACTTC.

The gene calls are TRBV28 and TRBJ2-3; the D gene could be TRBD1 or TRBD2 (5 bases each). Germline values: CDR1 MDHEN, CDR2 SYDVKM. V lost 3 bases and J lost 12, with 13 bases in between. CDR3 length: 12 residues. The CDR3 loop is CASSLGPGPQYF. For the CDR3, the DNA is TGTGCCAGCAGTTTGGGCCCGGGACCTCAGTATTTT. The variable domain in full, with the rest retrieved from reference TRBV28 and TRBJ2-3, is DVKVTQSSRYLVKRTGEKVFLECVQDMDHENMFWYRQDPGLGLRLIYFSYDVKMKEKGDIPEGYSVSREKKERFSLILESASTNQTSMYLCASSLGPGPQYFGPGTRLTVL.

This clone was seen a single time. J is TRBJ2-5 and V is TRBV9; no definite D call. CDR1 is SGDLS, CDR2 YYNGEE, per germline. V was cut by 4 bases and J by 4 bases, with 20 bases left in between. The CDR3 totals 16 residues. CDR3 sequence (DNA): TGTGCCAGCAGCCCTATCCCTGGCGGTGCGAGAGAGACCCAGTACTTC. Translated: CASSPIPGGARETQYF.

The chain links TRBV19 to TRBJ1-1; D is uncertain. Germline V lookup: CDR1 LNHDA, CDR2 SQIVND (reference sequence). Trimming stripped 7 bases from V and 0 bases from J, with 9 bases between. The CDR3 covers 13 residues. CDR3 nucleotides: TGTGCCAGTACTTGGGCGATGAACACTGAAGCTTTCTTT. Translation gives CASTWAMNTEAFF.

The chain is built from TRBV27 and TRBJ1-4; possible D gene TRBD1, 5 bases. Germline V gene sequence: CDR1 MNHEY, CDR2 SMNVEV (reference sequence). The CDR3 totals 19 residues. The V end was cut by 2 bases, the J end by 0 bases, with 19 bases between. CDR3 in DNA: TGTGCCAGCAGTTTAAACGGCGTACAGGCGCGCTCAACTAATGAAAAACTGTTTTTT. It specifies CASSLNGVQARSTNEKLFF.

This chain connects TRBV9 to TRBJ2-5, with 7 positions matching TRBD1. This CDR3 is 15 amino acids long. The junction had 12 bases not matched to a gene; V was cut back by 3 bases and J by 7 bases. The germline V gene has CDR1 SGDLS and CDR2 YYNGEE. CDR3 nucleotides: TGTGCCAGCAGCGCAAGTACAGGGGAAGGGGGGACCCAGTACTTC. Its translation is CASSASTGEGGTQYF.

The genes are TRBV16 and TRBJ1-1; D gene uncertain. The CDR3 contains 13 residues. V was pared by 0 bases and J by 2 bases, with 4 bases between. Germline CDR1 KGHSY, CDR2 FQNENV. The CDR3: CASSQSSNTEAFF. CDR3 coding DNA: TGTGCCAGCAGCCAATCTAGCAACACTGAAGCTTTCTTT.

J is TRBJ1-4 and V is TRBV18; possibly TRBD1 for D (5 bases). The CDR3 consists of 13 residues. CDR1 KGHSH and CDR2 LQKENI come from the germline V gene. Trimming shortened V by 5 bases and J by 5 bases, and 9 bases separated the two germline ends. The CDR3 DNA reads TGTGCCAGCTCAAACAGACAGAATGAAAAACTGTTTTTT. It codes for CASSNRQNEKLFF.

This sequence joins TRBV10-3 and TRBJ1-5; a weak D match, TRBD1 (6 bases). This CDR3 is built from 16 residues. Trimming cost V 6 bases and J 9 bases, with 24 bases left between them. Germline V gene sequence: CDR1 ENHRY, CDR2 SYGVKD. The CDR3 is CAISSPQGTSEGPQHF. Here the CDR3 DNA reads TGTGCCATCAGCTCCCCCCAGGGGACGTCTGAGGGGCCCCAGCATTTT.

This chain joins TRBV29-1 and TRBJ1-4; 8 positions match TRBD1. CDR3 length: 15 residues. Germline V gene data show CDR1 as SQVTM and CDR2 as ANQGSEA. V lost 7 bases, J lost 5 bases, and 12 bases stayed unmatched. This CDR3 reads CSAQAGTGKNEKLFF. CDR3 nucleotides: TGCAGCGCCCAGGCCGGGACAGGCAAGAATGAAAAACTGTTTTTT.

The chain is built from TRBV7-3 and TRBJ2-2, with D possibly TRBD1 on 5 matching bases. From germline, CDR1 is SGHTA and CDR2 FQGTGA. V lost 4 bases and J lost 1, with 7 bases in between. The CDR3 sequence is 14 residues long. CDR3 protein: CASSSGQNTGELFF. The CDR3, as DNA: TGTGCCAGCAGCTCCGGACAGAACACCGGGGAGCTGTTTTTT.

The chain combines TRBV7-2 with TRBJ1-5; D remains ambiguous. CDR1 is SGHTA, CDR2 FQGNSA, per germline. The length of the CDR3 is 13 residues. V lost 1 base to trimming and J lost 6 bases, with 7 bases between them. The CDR3 sequence: CASSLGAVQPQHF. The CDR3, as DNA: TGTGCCAGCAGCTTAGGGGCAGTTCAGCCCCAGCATTTT.

The CDR3 DNA reads as TGCGCCAGCAGCCAAGCCCCTCCGACCGACTATAATTCACCCCTCCACTTT. It specifies CASSQAPPTDYNSPLHF. The chain uses TRBV4-1 and TRBJ1-6; D gene uncertain. The V end was cut by 1 base, the J end by 3 bases, with 13 bases between. The V gene's germline CDR1 is MGHRA and CDR2 YSYEKL. CDR3 length equals 17 residues.

The chain recombines TRBV4-3 with TRBJ2-1; perhaps TRBD1 as D (6 bases). The ends were cut back, 0 bases at V and 10 bases at J, with 13 bases in the middle. CDR3 length equals 14 residues. Germline V CDR1 and CDR2: LGHNA, YSLEER. CDR3 region: CASSQEIWGHEQFF. CDR3 nucleotides: TGCGCCAGCAGCCAAGAAATCTGGGGGCACGAGCAGTTCTTC.

The table lists this clone with a count of one. This chain joins TRBV29-1 and TRBJ1-2; D is unresolved. V lost 3 bases and J lost 0, with 11 bases in between. There are 14 residues in the CDR3. Germline V gene lookup returns CDR1 SQVTM and CDR2 ANQGSEA. The CDR3 region is CSVEGANSNYGYTF. The CDR3 bases are TGCAGCGTTGAGGGTGCCAATTCTAACTATGGCTACACCTTC.

The chain carries TRBV19 and TRBJ2-7; D not resolved. The germline gives CDR1 LNHDA, CDR2 SQIVND (reference sequence). The CDR3 is made up of 12 amino acids. The ends were cut back, 5 bases at V and 4 bases at J, with 9 bases in the middle. CDR3 nucleotides: TGTGCCAGTAGTTCACAAGGTTACGAGCAGTACTTC. Its protein is CASSSQGYEQYF.

The J gene is TRBJ1-1, the V gene TRBV18, with D uncertain. The V end lost 6 bases, the J end lost 0 bases, and 8 bases lay between the germline ends. The CDR3 consists of 13 residues. CDR1 is KGHSH, CDR2 LQKENI, per germline. In DNA form, the CDR3 reads TGTGCCAGCTCCGTGGGGATGAACACTGAAGCTTTCTTT. This gives the protein CASSVGMNTEAFF.

The rearrangement links TRBV6-5 to TRBJ2-3, with D perhaps matching TRBD1 (5 bases). Germline values: CDR1 MNHEY, CDR2 SVGAGI. CDR3 length: 12 residues. Trimming shortened V by 10 bases and J by 5 bases, and 13 bases separated the two germline ends. CDR3 nucleotide sequence: TGTGCCACCCAAGGGGCAGTAGATACGCAGTATTTT. Amino acid sequence: CATQGAVDTQYF.

V is TRBV2 and J is TRBJ1-5; 7 bases fit TRBD1. CDR1 and CDR2 from the germline V gene are SNHLY and FYNNEI. The J segment lost 4 bases and the V segment lost 2 bases, leaving 5 bases of the junction unmatched. The CDR3 runs to 15 residues. The CDR3 here is CASSERDSSNQPQHF. The CDR3 DNA is TGTGCCAGCAGTGAAAGGGACAGCTCGAATCAGCCCCAGCATTTT.